This TCR beta chain was found in a study of cytomegalovirus exposure and HLA in healthy donors. Comment on this clone: The antigen remains unidentified.

Overall study findings and caveats: Some TCR beta chains (approximately 180 of them) were listed as cytomegalovirus-associated. It is likely that the observed cluster of highly shared sequence variants was a sequencing artifact. V- and J-gene trimming in TCR beta was tied to a missense DCLRE1C variant by an analysis performed later.

Germline values: CDR1 SEHNR, CDR2 FQNEAQ (reference sequence). V shed 7 bases and J shed 5 bases, with 8 bases lying between them. This CDR3 comprises 11 residues. PCR involved 60 Vbeta and 13 Jbeta primers. In the original processing: Among the unique TCR beta chains that a later analysis counted, about 85 million in all, roughly 11 million were shared. Clones were sequenced by immunoSEQ multiplex PCR, and TCRdb holds only the in-frame ones, with some missing. D and trimming were read from the DNA, whereas the V and J calls and clone size are those reported in that table. The sample shows 65,000 to 90,000 clones, around 72% of them seen only once.

The V gene is TRBV7-9, the J gene TRBJ2-5; D uncertain. The specimen was PBMCs. The TCR originated in a middle-aged woman in good health and CMV-seropositive. The CDR3 loop is CASTLMETQYF. CDR3 sequence (DNA): TGTGCCAGCACCCTTATGGAGACCCAGTACTTC.